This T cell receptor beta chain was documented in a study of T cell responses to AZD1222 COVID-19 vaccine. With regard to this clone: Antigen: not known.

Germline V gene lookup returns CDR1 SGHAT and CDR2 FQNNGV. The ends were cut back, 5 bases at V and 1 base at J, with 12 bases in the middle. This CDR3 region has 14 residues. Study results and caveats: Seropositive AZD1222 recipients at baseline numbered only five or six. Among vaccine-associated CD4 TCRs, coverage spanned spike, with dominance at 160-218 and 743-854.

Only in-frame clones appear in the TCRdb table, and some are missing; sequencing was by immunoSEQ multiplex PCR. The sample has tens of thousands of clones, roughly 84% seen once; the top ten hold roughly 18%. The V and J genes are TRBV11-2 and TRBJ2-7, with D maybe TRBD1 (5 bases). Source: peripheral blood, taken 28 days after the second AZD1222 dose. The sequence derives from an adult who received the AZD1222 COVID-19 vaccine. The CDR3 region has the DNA TGTGCCAGCAGCCGAGACAGATTTTCCTACGAGCAGTACTTC. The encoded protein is CASSRDRFSYEQYF.